Listed below are T cell receptor beta chains from one sample, sequenced in a study of cytomegalovirus exposure and HLA in healthy donors. Method: immunoSEQ multiplex PCR; TCRdb's copy keeps in-frame clones and lacks some. The data hold around 160,000 clones, with roughly three quarters observed a single time. Sequencing was carried out using PBMCs. These receptor sequences come from a male donor in good health and CMV-seropositive. Each CDR3 is given with its conserved first and last residue. D genes are given only for firm matches. Not all rows give a size; the values are once, few, many and, for expanded clones, a class.

CDR3 DNA	CDR3 protein	V gene	J gene	CDR3 length	D gene	clone size
TGTGCCAGCAGCTTATGGGACACGGACGAGCAGTACTTC	CASSLWDTDEQYF	TRBV7-9	TRBJ2-7	13	NA	NA
NA	CASRYTGTGYPCVVEQYF	TRBV12-2	TRBJ2-7	18	NA	NA
TGTGCCAGCAGCTTAGGGGGCGCGGGGGAAAAACTGTTTTTT	CASSLGGAGEKLFF	TRBV13	TRBJ1-4	14	NA	NA
TGTGCCAGTAGCAAGACAGTGAACACTGAAGCTTTCTTT	CASSKTVNTEAFF	TRBV19	TRBJ1-1	13	NA	few
TGTGCCAGCAGTGTGGACAGGAACACTGAAGCTTTCTTT	CASSVDRNTEAFF	TRBV4-2	TRBJ1-1	13	NA	NA
TGTGCCAGTGGACAGGGGGAGGAAAGCACAGATACGCAGTATTTT	CASGQGEESTDTQYF	TRBV5-4	TRBJ2-3	15	TRBD1	NA
TGTGCCAGCAGCGCGGGGGGGCACGCAGATACGCAGTATTTT	CASSAGGHADTQYF	TRBV7-2	TRBJ2-3	14	TRBD2	NA
TGTGCCAGCAGCTTAGCAGAAAAGTCCGAGCAGTACTTC	CASSLAEKSEQYF	TRBV11-3	TRBJ2-7	13	NA	NA
TGCGCCAGCAGCTTAGGACTAGTGACGAACACCGGGGAGCTGTTTTTT	CASSLGLVTNTGELFF	TRBV5-1	TRBJ2-2	16	TRBD2	NA
TGTGCCACCAGCAGAGAAACCGGGACAGGGAATGAAAAACTGTTTTTT	CATSRETGTGNEKLFF	TRBV15	TRBJ1-4	16	TRBD1	NA
TGTGCCAGTTCCGCTAGCGGGGGGGCCACCGGGGAGCTGTTTTTT	CASSASGGATGELFF	TRBV7-8	TRBJ2-2	15	TRBD2	NA
TGTGCCAGCAGCTACAGGAACTATGGCTACACCTTC	CASSYRNYGYTF	TRBV13	TRBJ1-2	12	NA	NA
TGTGCCAGCAGCGTAGCCATGACGGGTCTTCGGTACAATGAGCAGTTCTTC	CASSVAMTGLRYNEQFF	TRBV9	TRBJ2-1	17	NA	NA
TGTGCCAGCACGCCTGGGAGGGGCTCTGGAAACACCATATATTTT	CASTPGRGSGNTIYF	TRBV5-4	TRBJ1-3	15	NA	NA
TGTGCCAGCAGCTTGCCGACAGGGTGGAATGAGCAGTTCTTC	CASSLPTGWNEQFF	TRBV5-4	TRBJ2-1	14	TRBD1	once
TGTGCCAGCAGCTCCCGATATGGAGAGTCCACTAGGGTATCGACCTACGAGCAGTACTTC	CASSSRYGESTRVSTYEQYF	TRBV21-1	TRBJ2-7	20	NA	NA
TGTGCCAGCAGGGGAAGCGGAGCCGCCGGGGAGCTGTTTTTT	CASRGSGAAGELFF	TRBV6-5	TRBJ2-2	14	NA	NA
TGTGCCAGCAGCTTAGTGTCGGGTTTTAGAGCGGACACTGAAGCTTTCTTT	CASSLVSGFRADTEAFF	TRBV7-2	TRBJ1-1	17	NA	NA
TGTGCCAGCAGTTTATCGGGACAGGGAAGAGCTTTCTTT	CASSLSGQGRAFF	TRBV27	TRBJ1-1	13	TRBD1	NA
TGCGCCAGCAGCCAAGGATATACCCCGGGACAGGGGTTCGAGCAGTACTTC	CASSQGYTPGQGFEQYF	TRBV4-1	TRBJ2-7	17	TRBD1	NA
TGTGCCAGCTCATCAAGGACAGGGGAGGCCACTGAAGCTTTCTTT	CASSSRTGEATEAFF	TRBV18	TRBJ1-1	15	TRBD1	few
TGTGCCAGCAGCTTGGGTAATAGCGGGGGGGCGAGGTACGAGCAGTACTTC	CASSLGNSGGARYEQYF	TRBV11-2	TRBJ2-7	17	TRBD2	few
TGCGGCCACGCTGGGAACACTGAAGCTTTCTTT	CGHAGNTEAFF	TRBV29-1	TRBJ1-1	11	NA	NA
TGCGCCAGCAGCTTCCTCACAGGGCCAGAACACGAGCAGTACTTC	CASSFLTGPEHEQYF	TRBV5-1	TRBJ2-7	15	NA	NA
TGTGCCATACTTGGGACAGCCCAAGGGGGCTACACCTTC	CAILGTAQGGYTF	TRBV10-3	TRBJ1-2	13	TRBD1	NA
TGCAGCGTTGACAGGGATGGGGACACTGAAGCTTTCTTT	CSVDRDGDTEAFF	TRBV29-1	TRBJ1-1	13	NA	few
TGTGCCAGCTGGGGAGTGGGAGAGACCCAGTACTTC	CASWGVGETQYF	TRBV28	TRBJ2-5	12	NA	NA
TGTTCCAGCAGCCCCCAAAGAACGTGGAGGGACACTGAAGCTTTCTTT	CSSSPQRTWRDTEAFF	TRBV7-9	TRBJ1-1	16	NA	NA
TGTGCCAGCAGCTTGGTCCTCGGGGGCGAGCAGTACTTC	CASSLVLGGEQYF	TRBV5-4	TRBJ2-7	13	NA	once
TGTGCCAGCAGTTCGCTCGGACAGTGGGATTCACCCCTCCACTTT	CASSSLGQWDSPLHF	TRBV27	TRBJ1-6	15	NA	NA
TGTGCCAGCAGTTTACTAGCGGGGGAGACCCAGTACTTC	CASSLLAGETQYF	TRBV27	TRBJ2-5	13	TRBD2	NA
TGCGCCAGCAGCCTCGCCACCGGTCCTGGCACAGATACGCAGTATTTT	CASSLATGPGTDTQYF	TRBV5-1	TRBJ2-3	16	NA	once
TGTGCCTGGAGTGTCTCTGATACGCAGTATTTT	CAWSVSDTQYF	TRBV30	TRBJ2-3	11	NA	NA
TGCGCCAGCAGTGAGAGGAGGGGGCGTCACAATGAGCAGTTCTTC	CASSERRGRHNEQFF	TRBV10-1	TRBJ2-1	15	NA	once
TGTGCCAGCACGGCAGGGGTGGCTGGGGCCAACGTCCTGACTTTC	CASTAGVAGANVLTF	TRBV6-1	TRBJ2-6	15	NA	NA
TGTGCCAGCAGCTTAGAGGTCAGACTAAATTCACCCCTCCACTTT	CASSLEVRLNSPLHF	TRBV7-2	TRBJ1-6	15	NA	NA
TGTGCCAGCAGCTTGATGAGTGTTGGCGGGAGAAATGAGCAGTTCTTC	CASSLMSVGGRNEQFF	TRBV7-2	TRBJ2-1	16	TRBD2	once
TGTGCCAGCAGCGTAGTCCCAGGGGGCGGTGCAGATACGCAGTATTTT	CASSVVPGGGADTQYF	TRBV9	TRBJ2-3	16	TRBD1	NA
TGTGCCAGCAGCTTAGATCCCGGGGTGAGCCGATACAATGAGCAGTTCTTC	CASSLDPGVSRYNEQFF	TRBV11-2	TRBJ2-1	17	NA	NA
TGCGCCAGCAGCTTAGACGACAGGGGACCTCGGACCGGGGAGCTGTTTTTT	CASSLDDRGPRTGELFF	TRBV5-1	TRBJ2-2	17	TRBD1	NA
TGTGCCAGCAGTGAAGGCGGGGGCCCCTACAATGAGCAGTTCTTC	CASSEGGGPYNEQFF	TRBV2	TRBJ2-1	15	NA	NA
TGTGCCAGCAGCCTAATGGCTAGCGGCTCCTACGAGCAGTACTTC	CASSLMASGSYEQYF	TRBV11-2	TRBJ2-7	15	TRBD2	NA
TGCAGTGTGTCTTACCAAGAGACCCAGTACTTC	CSVSYQETQYF	TRBV20-1	TRBJ2-5	11	NA	NA
TGTGCCAGCAGCCAAGACTCCGGGGGGGTGGCAGATACGCAGTATTTT	CASSQDSGGVADTQYF	TRBV4-2	TRBJ2-3	16	TRBD2	NA
TGTGCCAGTAAAGTGCAGGCAAAAGTCGGCCAGCCCCAGCATTTT	CASKVQAKVGQPQHF	TRBV19	TRBJ1-5	15	NA	NA
TGCAGCGTTACGGGGGGATCGGACTATGGCTACACCTTC	CSVTGGSDYGYTF	TRBV29-1	TRBJ1-2	13	NA	NA
TGTGCCAGCTGGGGTTCGGCAGGGCGGAATTCTGGGGCCAACGTCCTGACTTTC	CASWGSAGRNSGANVLTF	TRBV4-2	TRBJ2-6	18	NA	few
TGTGCCAGCAGTAGGGACAGACAAAATGAAAAACTGTTTTTT	CASSRDRQNEKLFF	TRBV6-5	TRBJ1-4	14	TRBD1	few
TGTGCCAGCAGCTTAGAGGGGAGTAGGGCGCAGTATTTT	CASSLEGSRAQYF	TRBV11-3	TRBJ2-3	13	NA	NA
TGTGCCAGCAGGGACGTGGGGCGGGAGACCCAGTACTTC	CASRDVGRETQYF	TRBV6-5	TRBJ2-5	13	NA	NA
TGTGCCTGGAAACGTTGGAGGGAACCCCAAGAGACCCAGTACTTC	CAWKRWREPQETQYF	TRBV30	TRBJ2-5	15	NA	NA
TGTGCCAGCAGCTGGGACAGGGGTTTAGAGACCCAGTACTTC	CASSWDRGLETQYF	TRBV7-9	TRBJ2-5	14	TRBD1	NA